Listed here are 27 T cell receptor beta chains from one sample, sequenced in a study of cytomegalovirus exposure and HLA in healthy donors. Using immunoSEQ multiplex PCR, the repertoire was profiled, and TCRdb retains in-frame clones only, with some absent. The table has some 340,000 clones, 87% seen once. Material for sequencing was PBMCs. All receptors come from a woman aged 25-40 years in good health and CMV-seropositive.

This chain links TRBV7-9 with TRBJ2-5; perhaps TRBD2 as D (7 bases). The CDR3 has 16 residues. V was pared by 3 bases and J by 5 bases, with 19 bases between. Per germline, CDR1 SEHNR and CDR2 FQNEAQ (reference sequence). The CDR3 bases are TGTGCCAGCAGCTTCGTCCCCGGGGGGCATTCGGAGACCCAGTACTTC. Protein product: CASSFVPGGHSETQYF.

V gene TRBV19 combines with J gene TRBJ1-5; D is perhaps TRBD1 (6 bases). Between the trimmed V and J ends, which lost 3 bases and 7 bases, there was a span of 16 bases. The germline gives CDR1 LNHDA, CDR2 SQIVND (reference sequence). CDR3 length equals 15 residues. The CDR3 here is CASSISRGRFQPQHF. DNA of the CDR3: TGTGCCAGTAGTATCTCCAGGGGAAGGTTCCAGCCCCAGCATTTT.

The chain is built from TRBV18 and TRBJ1-2; D is uncertain. Per germline, CDR1 KGHSH and CDR2 LQKENI. This CDR3 is 14 amino acids long. V lost 1 base to trimming and J lost 3 bases, with 9 bases between them. CDR3 protein: CASSPRGIDYGYTF. The DNA for the CDR3 is TGTGCCAGCTCACCACGAGGGATTGACTATGGCTACACCTTC.

The chain employs TRBV27 and TRBJ2-2; the match to TRBD2 covers 14 bases. The CDR3 spans 16 residues. V dropped 3 bases and J dropped 4; count of bases not matched to a gene: 1. Germline V gene data show CDR1 as MNHEY and CDR2 as SMNVEV (reference sequence). This CDR3 is CASSLGLAGVTGELFF. CDR3 nucleotide sequence: TGTGCCAGCAGTTTGGGACTAGCGGGGGTCACCGGGGAGCTGTTTTTT.

The chain links TRBV2 to TRBJ2-3, with D possibly matching TRBD2 (6 bases). The CDR3 is made up of 12 amino acids. From germline, CDR1 is SNHLY and CDR2 FYNNEI. The V end was cut by 6 bases, the J end by 8 bases, with 12 bases between. CDR3 coding DNA: TGTGCCAGCAGGGAGGGGCTTGTTACGCAGTATTTT. This translates into CASREGLVTQYF.

The rearrangement links TRBV20-1 to TRBJ2-7; tentative D call: TRBD2 (6 bases). Trimming took off 6 bases at V and 5 bases at J, with 11 bases between the two ends. This CDR3 contains 11 residues. Germline lookup yields CDR1 DFQATT and CDR2 SNEGSKA (reference sequence). CDR3 sequence: CSAITSNEQYF. The CDR3 coding sequence is TGCAGTGCCATAACTAGCAACGAGCAGTACTTC.

The chain recombines TRBV7-9 with TRBJ1-2; 8 positions agree with TRBD1. CDR3 length: 15 residues. Per the germline V gene, CDR1 is SEHNR and CDR2 is FQNEAQ (reference sequence). Trimming took 2 bases from V and 3 from J; bases not matched to a gene: 5. The CDR3 DNA reads as TGTGCCAGCAGCTTAAACCAGGGGGCGTACTATGGCTACACCTTC. Its translation: CASSLNQGAYYGYTF.

The chain links TRBV4-3 to TRBJ2-3, with D tentatively TRBD1 or TRBD2 (5 bases each). CDR1 is LGHNA and CDR2 is YSLEER in the germline V gene. V lost 0 bases to trimming and J lost 0 bases, with 16 bases between them. CDR3 length: 18 residues. The CDR3: CASSQDLWGIPSTDTQYF. DNA of the CDR3: TGCGCCAGCAGCCAAGACCTCTGGGGGATCCCTAGCACAGATACGCAGTATTTT.

The rearrangement links TRBV7-9 to TRBJ1-5; TRBD1 matches at 7 bases. Germline V lookup: CDR1 SEHNR, CDR2 FQNEAQ (reference sequence). Losses at the gene ends were 0 bases for V and 1 base for J; bases not matched to a gene: 3. This CDR3 is built from 16 residues. In DNA form, the CDR3 reads TGTGCCAGCAGCTTAGCGACAGGGATGAGCAATCAGCCCCAGCATTTT. Translating gives CASSLATGMSNQPQHF.

The V and J genes are TRBV19 and TRBJ1-2; 7 nucleotides match TRBD1. The CDR3 runs to 13 residues. From germline, CDR1 is LNHDA and CDR2 SQIVND (reference sequence). After removal of 5 bases from V and 4 bases from J, the junction contained 4 bases not matched to a gene. The CDR3 sequence: CASSVRDSYGYTF. The DNA for the CDR3 is TGTGCCAGTAGTGTCAGGGACAGCTATGGCTACACCTTC.

J is TRBJ2-1 and V is TRBV6-6; no clear D. Germline CDR1 MNHNY, CDR2 SVGAGI (reference sequence). The CDR3 is 11 amino acids. The ends were cut back, 3 bases at V and 6 bases at J, with 3 bases in the middle. The CDR3 loop reads CASSYINEQFF. CDR3 nucleotides: TGTGCCAGCAGTTATATCAATGAGCAGTTCTTC.

V usage is TRBV28 and J usage is TRBJ2-3, with 7 bases aligning to TRBD1. Trimming removed 4 bases from V and 1 base from J; junction bases left unmatched: 11. This CDR3 has 17 amino acids. CDR1 is MDHEN and CDR2 is SYDVKM in the germline V gene. The CDR3 DNA reads as TGTGCCAGCAGTTCCCCCCTAAGGGACAGAGGCACAGATACGCAGTATTTT. This codes for CASSSPLRDRGTDTQYF.

This chain connects TRBV27 to TRBJ2-1; 9 positions agree with TRBD2. The V segment lost 6 bases and the J segment 4 bases; nucleotides outside the gene matches: 7. Germline V gives CDR1 MNHEY, CDR2 SMNVEV (reference sequence). CDR3 length equals 15 residues. CDR3 protein: CASRVIAGVYNEQFF. CDR3 nucleotides: TGTGCCAGCAGGGTCATAGCGGGAGTGTACAATGAGCAGTTCTTC.

The rearrangement joins TRBV27 to TRBJ1-4; 7 bases are a match to TRBD1. The CDR3 totals 14 residues. With 6 bases clipped from V and 6 bases from J, the junction kept 7 bases outside the gene matches. Per the germline V gene, CDR1 is MNHEY and CDR2 is SMNVEV (reference sequence). The CDR3 loop reads CASRKRQGDEKLFF. For the CDR3, the DNA is TGTGCCAGCAGAAAAAGACAGGGAGATGAAAAACTGTTTTTT.

The V gene is TRBV29-1, the J gene TRBJ2-5; D might be TRBD2 (6 bases). This CDR3 spans 17 amino acids. In germline, CDR1 is SQVTM, CDR2 ANQGSEA. V was cut by 5 bases and J by 3 bases, with 25 bases left in between. CDR3 nucleotides: TGCAGCGTTCGGGAGAATTTCCGGGCCCCCAGGGAAGAGACCCAGTACTTC. Protein: CSVRENFRAPREETQYF.

The V call is TRBV6-5, the J call TRBJ1-2; no clear D. Deletions cut 8 bases from V and 1 base from J, with 8 bases between. Germline V lookup: CDR1 MNHEY, CDR2 SVGAGI. The CDR3 contains 12 residues. The CDR3 DNA sequence: TGTGCCAGCTGGGTCAGTAACTATGGCTACACCTTC. It is translated as CASWVSNYGYTF.

The chain employs TRBV27 and TRBJ2-1, with D maybe TRBD2 (7 bases). The germline gives CDR1 MNHEY, CDR2 SMNVEV (reference sequence). V was clipped by 2 bases and J by 4 bases, with 12 bases between them. This CDR3 is 15 amino acids long. As DNA, the CDR3 is TGTGCCAGCAGTTTAGGGGGGGGGCGATACAATGAGCAGTTCTTC. Encoded protein: CASSLGGGRYNEQFF.

This chain joins TRBV27 and TRBJ1-1, with no clear D. The CDR3 is 18 residues long. CDR1 is MNHEY and CDR2 is SMNVEV in the germline V gene (reference sequence). V was pared by 0 bases and J by 1 base, with 18 bases between. The CDR3: CASSLSPAVRSSNTEAFF. CDR3 DNA: TGTGCCAGCAGTTTATCTCCGGCCGTCCGAAGCTCGAACACTGAAGCTTTCTTT.

This chain connects TRBV5-4 to TRBJ2-3; 7 nucleotides align to TRBD1. CDR3 length: 12 residues. Germline lookup yields CDR1 SGHNT and CDR2 YYREEE (reference sequence). V dropped 7 bases and J dropped 1; count of bases not matched to a gene: 0. In DNA form, the CDR3 reads TGTGCCAGCCAGGGGGGCACAGATACGCAGTATTTT. Translated, it gives CASQGGTDTQYF.

This clone was detected ten times or more. The chain uses TRBV19 and TRBJ2-7, with D unclear. The CDR3 is 14 residues long. V gave up 2 bases and J gave up 0 bases, with 8 bases separating them. The germline V gene encodes CDR1 LNHDA and CDR2 SQIVND (reference sequence). DNA of the CDR3: TGTGCCAGTAGTATACGGCCGCACTCCTACGAGCAGTACTTC. Translated, it gives CASSIRPHSYEQYF.

This sequence joins TRBV19 and TRBJ2-7; TRBD1 is a possible D gene (6 bases). Deletions cut 5 bases from V and 2 bases from J, with 13 bases between. The germline V gene has CDR1 LNHDA and CDR2 SQIVND (reference sequence). The length of the CDR3 is 14 residues. In nucleotides, the CDR3 is TGTGCCAGTAGTCCGTTGGGACACACCTACGAGCAGTACTTC. It specifies CASSPLGHTYEQYF.

This clone has a single count. The V call is TRBV7-8, the J call TRBJ2-7; D gene uncertain. CDR3 length equals 14 residues. Trimming removed 1 base from V and 4 bases from J, with 11 bases in between. Per the germline V gene, CDR1 is SGHVS and CDR2 is FQNEAQ. CDR3 in amino acids: CASSLGLVTYEQYF. Here the CDR3 DNA reads TGTGCCAGCAGCTTAGGTCTCGTGACGTACGAGCAGTACTTC.

The chain couples TRBV19 to TRBJ2-1; tentatively, D is TRBD2 (5 bases). Germline lookup yields CDR1 LNHDA and CDR2 SQIVND (reference sequence). The CDR3 runs to 14 residues. V lost 3 bases, J lost 5 bases, and 11 bases lay in between. The CDR3 sequence: CASSIFPGNNEQFF. CDR3 DNA: TGTGCCAGTAGTATTTTTCCGGGGAACAATGAGCAGTTCTTC. Supplemented by reference TRBV19 and TRBJ2-1, the full variable domain reads DGGITQSPKYLFRKEGQNVTLSCEQNLNHDAMYWYRQDPGQGLRLIYYSQIVNDFQKGDIAEGYSVSREKKESFPLTVTSAQKNPTAFYLCASSIFPGNNEQFFGPGTRLTVL.

The chain combines TRBV7-2 with TRBJ1-5; D possibly corresponds to TRBD1 (5 bases). The CDR3 length is 15 residues. Germline V gives CDR1 SGHTA, CDR2 FQGNSA. V lost 5 bases to trimming and J lost 4 bases, with 15 bases between them. The DNA for the CDR3 is TGTGCCAGCAGCCCGATTCAGGGCCCGAATCAGCCCCAGCATTTT. It is translated as CASSPIQGPNQPQHF.

The table lists this clone with a count of one. As DNA, the CDR3 is TGTGCCAGCACCGAGACAGGGAGGACTGAAGCTTTCTTT. Translating gives CASTETGRTEAFF. The V and J genes are TRBV28 and TRBJ1-1; the match to TRBD1 covers 7 bases. The V gene end was trimmed by 7 bases and the J gene end by 5 bases; junction bases not matched to a gene: 7. CDR1 is MDHEN and CDR2 is SYDVKM in the germline V gene. The CDR3 covers 13 residues.

The rearrangement joins TRBV13 to TRBJ2-5, with 11 bases fitting TRBD2. The length of the CDR3 is 16 residues. The germline V gene has CDR1 PRHDT and CDR2 FYEKMQ (reference sequence). Trimming cost V 4 bases and J 5 bases; bases outside gene matches: 9. CDR3 sequence: CASSYRPGLAVETQYF. In DNA form, the CDR3 reads TGTGCCAGCAGCTACCGACCGGGACTAGCGGTCGAGACCCAGTACTTC. Using reference TRBV13 and TRBJ2-5 for the parts outside the CDR3, the full variable domain is AAGVIQSPRHLIKEKRETATLKCYPIPRHDTVYWYQQGPGQDPQFLISFYEKMQSDKGSIPDRFSAQQFSDYHSELNMSSLELGDSALYFCASSYRPGLAVETQYFGPGTRLLVL.

The chain uses TRBV9 and TRBJ2-5, with TRBD1 identical over 8 bases. The length of the CDR3 is 14 residues. The V segment lost 3 bases and the J segment 1 base; nucleotides outside the gene matches: 2. The germline V gene encodes CDR1 SGDLS and CDR2 YYNGEE. CDR3 loop: CASSATGVQETQYF. CDR3 sequence (DNA): TGTGCCAGCAGCGCGACAGGGGTCCAAGAGACCCAGTACTTC.